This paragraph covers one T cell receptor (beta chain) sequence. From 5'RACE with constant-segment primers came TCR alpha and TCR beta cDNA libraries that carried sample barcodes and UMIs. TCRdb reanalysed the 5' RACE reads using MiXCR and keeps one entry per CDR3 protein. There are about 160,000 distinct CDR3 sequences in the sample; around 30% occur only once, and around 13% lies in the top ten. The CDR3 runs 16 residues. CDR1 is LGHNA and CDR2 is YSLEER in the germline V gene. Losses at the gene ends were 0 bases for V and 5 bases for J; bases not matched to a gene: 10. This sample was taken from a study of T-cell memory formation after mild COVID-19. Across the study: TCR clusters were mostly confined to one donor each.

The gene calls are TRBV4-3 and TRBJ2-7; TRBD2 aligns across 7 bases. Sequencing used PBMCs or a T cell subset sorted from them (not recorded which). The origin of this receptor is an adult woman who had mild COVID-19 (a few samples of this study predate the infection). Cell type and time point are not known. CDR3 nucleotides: TGCGCCAGCAGCCAAGACCAGGTCAGAGCGGGAAACGAGCAGTACTTC. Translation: CASSQDQVRAGNEQYF.